This T cell receptor (beta chain) was sequenced in a study of T-cell memory formation after mild COVID-19. Study-level background: TCR clusters were largely donor specific.

Trimming stripped 5 bases from V and 6 bases from J, with 14 bases between. Germline-derived CDR1 and CDR2 are SGHTA and FQGNSA. CDR3 length equals 14 residues. One entry per CDR3 protein, called by TCRdb with MiXCR from the 5' RACE reads. The sample yields 550,000 to 600,000 distinct CDR3 sequences, 15% to 20% seen once. The gene calls are TRBV7-2 and TRBJ1-5, with TRBD1 as a possible D gene (5 bases). The sample consisted of PBMCs or a T cell subset sorted from them (not recorded which). The origin of this receptor is an adult woman who had mild COVID-19 (a few samples of this study predate the infection). Cell type and time point are not known. The DNA for the CDR3 is TGTGCCAGCAGCGACGGGACCGTTAGTCAGCCCCAGCATTTT. Encoded protein: CASSDGTVSQPQHF. The entire variable domain, with the rest obtained from reference TRBV7-2 and TRBJ1-5, is as follows: GAGVSQSPSNKVTEKGKDVELRCDPISGHTALYWYRQSLGQGLEFLIYFQGNSAPDKSGLPSDRFSAERTGGSVSTLTIQRTQQEDSAVYLCASSDGTVSQPQHFGDGTRLSIL.